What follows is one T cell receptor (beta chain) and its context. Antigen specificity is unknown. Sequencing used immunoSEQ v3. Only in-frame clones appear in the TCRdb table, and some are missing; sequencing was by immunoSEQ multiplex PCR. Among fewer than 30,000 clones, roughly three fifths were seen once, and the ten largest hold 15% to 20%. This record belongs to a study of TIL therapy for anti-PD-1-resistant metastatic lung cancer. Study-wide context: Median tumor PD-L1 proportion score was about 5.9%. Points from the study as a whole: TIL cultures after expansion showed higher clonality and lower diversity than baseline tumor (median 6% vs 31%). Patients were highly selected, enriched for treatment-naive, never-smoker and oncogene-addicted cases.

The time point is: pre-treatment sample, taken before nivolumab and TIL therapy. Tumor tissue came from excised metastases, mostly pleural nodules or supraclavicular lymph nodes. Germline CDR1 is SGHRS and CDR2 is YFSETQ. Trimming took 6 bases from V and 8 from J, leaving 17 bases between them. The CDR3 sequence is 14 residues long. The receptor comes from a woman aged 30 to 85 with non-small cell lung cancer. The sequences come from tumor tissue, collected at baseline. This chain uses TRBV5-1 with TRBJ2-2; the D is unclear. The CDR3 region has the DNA TGCGCCAGCACAATGGTACTTGGGATTGGGGAGCTGTTTTTT. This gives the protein CASTMVLGIGELFF.